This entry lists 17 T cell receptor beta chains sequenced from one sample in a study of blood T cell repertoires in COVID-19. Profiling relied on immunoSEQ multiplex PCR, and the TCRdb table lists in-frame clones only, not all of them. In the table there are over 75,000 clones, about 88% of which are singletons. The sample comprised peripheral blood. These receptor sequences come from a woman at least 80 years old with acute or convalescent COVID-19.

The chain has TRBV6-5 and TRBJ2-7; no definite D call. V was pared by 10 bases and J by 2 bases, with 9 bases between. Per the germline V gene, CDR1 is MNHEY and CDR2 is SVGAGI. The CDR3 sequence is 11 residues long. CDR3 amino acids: CATVVPYEQYF. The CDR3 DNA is TGTGCCACGGTTGTTCCCTACGAGCAGTACTTC.

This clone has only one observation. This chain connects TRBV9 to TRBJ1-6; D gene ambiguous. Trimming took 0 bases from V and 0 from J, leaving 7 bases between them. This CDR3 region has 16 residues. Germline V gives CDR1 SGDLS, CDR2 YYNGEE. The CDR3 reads CASSVGASSYNSPLHF. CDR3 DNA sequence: TGTGCCAGCAGCGTAGGGGCAAGCTCCTATAATTCACCCCTCCACTTT. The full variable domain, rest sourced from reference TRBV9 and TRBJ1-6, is DSGVTQTPKHLITATGQRVTLRCSPRSGDLSVYWYQQSLDQGLQFLIQYYNGEERAKGNILERFSAQQFPDLHSELNLSSLELGDSALYFCASSVGASSYNSPLHFGNGTRLTVT.

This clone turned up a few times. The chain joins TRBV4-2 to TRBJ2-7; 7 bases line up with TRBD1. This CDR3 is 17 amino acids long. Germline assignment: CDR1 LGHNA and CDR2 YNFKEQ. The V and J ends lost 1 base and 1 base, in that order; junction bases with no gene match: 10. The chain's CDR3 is CASSQGEQTGQSYEQYF. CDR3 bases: TGTGCCAGCAGCCAAGGCGAGCAGACGGGACAGTCCTACGAGCAGTACTTC.

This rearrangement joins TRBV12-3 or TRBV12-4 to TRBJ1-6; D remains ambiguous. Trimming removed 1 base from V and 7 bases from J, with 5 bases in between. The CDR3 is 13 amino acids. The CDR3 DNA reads TGTGCCAGCAGTTTAGGAGGCAATTCACCCCTCCACTTT. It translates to CASSLGGNSPLHF.

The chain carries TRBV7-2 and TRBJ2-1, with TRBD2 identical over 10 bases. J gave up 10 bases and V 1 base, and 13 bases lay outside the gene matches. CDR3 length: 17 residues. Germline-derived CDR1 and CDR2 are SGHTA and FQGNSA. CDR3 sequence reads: CASSLDFATSGLREQFF. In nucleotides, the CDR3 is TGTGCCAGCAGCTTAGATTTCGCGACTAGCGGGCTTAGGGAGCAGTTCTTC.

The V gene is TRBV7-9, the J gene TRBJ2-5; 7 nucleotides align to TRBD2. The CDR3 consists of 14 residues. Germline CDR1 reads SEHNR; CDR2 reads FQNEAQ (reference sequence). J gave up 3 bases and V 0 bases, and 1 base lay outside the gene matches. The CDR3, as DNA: TGTGCCAGCAGCTTAGCGGGAGGGAAAGAGACCCAGTACTTC. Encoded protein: CASSLAGGKETQYF.

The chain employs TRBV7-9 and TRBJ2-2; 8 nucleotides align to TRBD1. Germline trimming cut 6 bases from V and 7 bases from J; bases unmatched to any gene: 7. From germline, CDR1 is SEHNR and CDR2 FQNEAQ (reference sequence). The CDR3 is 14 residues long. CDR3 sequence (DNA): TGTGCCAGCAGTTCGCAGGGGGCAGTCGGGGAGCTGTTTTTT. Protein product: CASSSQGAVGELFF.

This chain's CDR3 is CASSPTMDTSNQPQHF. Written as DNA, the CDR3 is TGCGCCAGCAGCCCGACAATGGACACAAGCAATCAGCCCCAGCATTTT. This rearrangement joins TRBV4-1 to TRBJ1-5, with a weak D call TRBD1 (5 bases). The CDR3 spans 16 residues. Trimming shortened V by 4 bases and J by 1 base, and 14 bases separated the two germline ends. The germline V gene has CDR1 MGHRA and CDR2 YSYEKL.

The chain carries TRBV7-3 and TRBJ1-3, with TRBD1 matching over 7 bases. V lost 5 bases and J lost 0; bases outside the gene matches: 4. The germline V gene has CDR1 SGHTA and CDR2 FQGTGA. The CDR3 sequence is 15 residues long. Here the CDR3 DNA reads TGTGCCAGCAGCAGGGACAGTTTCTCTGGAAACACCATATATTTT. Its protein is CASSRDSFSGNTIYF.

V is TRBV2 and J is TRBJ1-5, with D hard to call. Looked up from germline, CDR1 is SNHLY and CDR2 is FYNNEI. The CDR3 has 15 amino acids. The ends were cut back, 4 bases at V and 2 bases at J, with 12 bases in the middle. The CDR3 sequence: CASSAREAGNQPQHF. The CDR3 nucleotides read TGTGCCAGCAGTGCTAGGGAGGCCGGCAATCAGCCCCAGCATTTT.

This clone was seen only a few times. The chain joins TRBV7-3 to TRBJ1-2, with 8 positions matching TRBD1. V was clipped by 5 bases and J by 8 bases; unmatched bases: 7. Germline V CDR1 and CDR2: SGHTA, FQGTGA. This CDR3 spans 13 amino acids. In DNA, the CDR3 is TGTGCCAGCAGCAACGGACAGGGTAGGGGCTACACCTTC. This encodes CASSNGQGRGYTF.

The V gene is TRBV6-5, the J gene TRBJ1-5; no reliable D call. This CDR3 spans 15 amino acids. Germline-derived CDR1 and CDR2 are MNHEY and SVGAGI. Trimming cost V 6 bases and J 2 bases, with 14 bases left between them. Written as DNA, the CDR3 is TGTGCCAGCAGAGCATCTGTCGTGGGCAATCAGCCCCAGCATTTT. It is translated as CASRASVVGNQPQHF.

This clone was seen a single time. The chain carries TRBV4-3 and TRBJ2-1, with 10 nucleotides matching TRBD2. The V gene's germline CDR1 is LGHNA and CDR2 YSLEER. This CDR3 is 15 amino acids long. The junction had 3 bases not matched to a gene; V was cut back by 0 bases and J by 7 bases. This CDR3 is CASSQDLAGGNEQFF. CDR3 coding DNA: TGCGCCAGCAGCCAAGATTTAGCGGGAGGTAATGAGCAGTTCTTC.

The CDR3 sequence is CSASNLGTSGTYEQYF. In DNA form, the CDR3 reads TGCAGTGCTAGTAATTTGGGGACTAGCGGTACCTACGAGCAGTACTTC. The genes are TRBV20-1 and TRBJ2-7; TRBD2 aligns across 11 bases. The V and J ends lost 3 bases and 2 bases, in that order; junction bases with no gene match: 9. Per the germline V gene, CDR1 is DFQATT and CDR2 is SNEGSKA (reference sequence). This CDR3 has 16 residues.

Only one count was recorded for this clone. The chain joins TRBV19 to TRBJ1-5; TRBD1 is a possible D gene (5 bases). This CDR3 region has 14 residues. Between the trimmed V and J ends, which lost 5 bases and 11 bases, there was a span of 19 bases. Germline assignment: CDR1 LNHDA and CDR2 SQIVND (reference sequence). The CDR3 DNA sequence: TGTGCCAGTAGTTTCCCCGGGTCCGCGGGGGCCCAGCATTTT. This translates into CASSFPGSAGAQHF.

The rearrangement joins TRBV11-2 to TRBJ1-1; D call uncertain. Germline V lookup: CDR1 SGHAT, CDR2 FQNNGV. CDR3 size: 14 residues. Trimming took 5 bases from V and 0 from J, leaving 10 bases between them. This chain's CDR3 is CASSTLNMNTEAFF. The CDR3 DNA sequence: TGTGCCAGCAGCACCCTGAACATGAACACTGAAGCTTTCTTT.

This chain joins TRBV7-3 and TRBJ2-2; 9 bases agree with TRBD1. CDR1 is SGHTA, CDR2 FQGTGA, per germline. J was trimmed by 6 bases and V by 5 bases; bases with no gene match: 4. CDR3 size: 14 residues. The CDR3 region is CASSPWDRAGELFF. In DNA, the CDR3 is TGTGCCAGCAGCCCCTGGGACAGGGCCGGGGAGCTGTTTTTT.